This T cell receptor beta chain was recorded in a study of blood T cells in healthy people across ages. Primed by a sample-barcoded 5' primer and a J-beta primer mix, a second PCR proceeded for roughly 7 to 12 cycles. The study obtained at least 2.5 million CDR3-containing paired-end reads from every sample. In TCRdb, the 5' RACE reads were re-called with MiXCR into one record per CDR3 protein. The repertoire holds about 670,000 distinct CDR3 sequences, around 50% seen once, with 13% in the top ten. Per the germline V gene, CDR1 is DFQATT and CDR2 is SNEGSKA (reference sequence). The CDR3 has 14 amino acids.

The material sequenced was blood. The chain joins TRBV20-1 to TRBJ2-4, with 10 bases matching TRBD2. The J call is uncertain, as TRBJ2-7 better fits the DNA end. This TCR was recovered from a woman aged 80 or over in good health. The CDR3 DNA sequence: TGCAGTGCTAGAACGGAGCGGGAGGGGGGCGAGCAGTACTTC. It specifies CSARTEREGGEQYF.